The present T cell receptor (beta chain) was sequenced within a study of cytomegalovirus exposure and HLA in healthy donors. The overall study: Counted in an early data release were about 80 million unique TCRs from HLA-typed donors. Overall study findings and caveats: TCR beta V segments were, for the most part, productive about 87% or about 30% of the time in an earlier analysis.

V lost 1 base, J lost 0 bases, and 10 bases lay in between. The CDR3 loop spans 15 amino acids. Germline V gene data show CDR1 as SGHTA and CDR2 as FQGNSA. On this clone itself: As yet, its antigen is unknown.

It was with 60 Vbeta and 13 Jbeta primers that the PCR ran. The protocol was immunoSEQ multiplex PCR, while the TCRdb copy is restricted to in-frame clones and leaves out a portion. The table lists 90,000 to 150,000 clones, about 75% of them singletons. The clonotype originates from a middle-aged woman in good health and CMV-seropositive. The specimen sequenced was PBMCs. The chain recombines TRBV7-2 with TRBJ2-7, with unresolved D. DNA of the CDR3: TGTGCCAGCAGCTTAGAGCAGGTGGCCTCCTACGAGCAGTACTTC. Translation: CASSLEQVASYEQYF. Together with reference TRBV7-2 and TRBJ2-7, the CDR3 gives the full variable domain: GAGVSQSPSNKVTEKGKDVELRCDPISGHTALYWYRQSLGQGLEFLIYFQGNSAPDKSGLPSDRFSAERTGGSVSTLTIQRTQQEDSAVYLCASSLEQVASYEQYFGPGTRLTVT.